The following is a TCR beta chain sequence with its context. The sample is drawn from a study of T cell changes during pregnancy in multiple sclerosis. V lost 9 bases, J lost 1 base, and 5 bases stayed unmatched. The germline V gene has CDR1 SNHLY and CDR2 FYNNEI. The CDR3 sequence is 15 residues long. The protocol was immunoSEQ multiplex PCR, while the TCRdb copy is restricted to in-frame clones and leaves out a portion. This sample yields fewer than 150,000 clones, of which roughly 95% are seen a single time; around 0.4% belongs to the top ten. This receptor was identified in a female donor with multiple sclerosis, enrolled in a pregnancy study. The source material was peripheral blood, sampled after pregnancy. The chain links TRBV2 to TRBJ2-1; 11 positions agree with TRBD2. The CDR3 DNA reads TGTGCCAGTATAGCGGGAGGGCCTTCCTACAATGAGCAGTTCTTC. Translating gives CASIAGGPSYNEQFF.